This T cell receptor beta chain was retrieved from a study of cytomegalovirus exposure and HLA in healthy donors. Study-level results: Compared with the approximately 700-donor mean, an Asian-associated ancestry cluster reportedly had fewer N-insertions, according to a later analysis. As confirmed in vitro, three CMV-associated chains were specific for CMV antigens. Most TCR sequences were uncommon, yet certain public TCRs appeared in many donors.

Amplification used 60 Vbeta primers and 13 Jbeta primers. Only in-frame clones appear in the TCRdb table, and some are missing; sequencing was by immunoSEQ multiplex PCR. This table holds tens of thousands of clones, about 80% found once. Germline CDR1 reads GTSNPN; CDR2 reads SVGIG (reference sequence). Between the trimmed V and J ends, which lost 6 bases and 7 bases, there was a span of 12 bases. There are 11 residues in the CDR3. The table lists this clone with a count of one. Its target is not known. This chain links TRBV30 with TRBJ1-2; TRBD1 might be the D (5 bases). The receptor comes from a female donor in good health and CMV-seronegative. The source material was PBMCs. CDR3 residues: CACGGTGGYTF. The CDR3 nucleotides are TGTGCCTGCGGGGGGACGGGTGGCTACACCTTC.